The clone carrying this T cell receptor beta chain has a handful of counts. V shed 5 bases and J shed 2 bases, with 15 bases lying between them. The CDR3 is 16 amino acids. Germline assignment: CDR1 SGHDN and CDR2 FVKESK. Clones were read by immunoSEQ multiplex PCR, and TCRdb kept only the in-frame ones, dropping some. The profile covers roughly 330,000 clones, with roughly 88% appearing a single time and roughly 1.6% taken by the ten largest. This entry belongs to a study of blood T cell repertoires in COVID-19. J is TRBJ2-2 and V is TRBV14, with D tentatively TRBD1 (6 bases). This sequence was found in a woman aged 45-60 years with acute or convalescent COVID-19. The sample was peripheral blood. The CDR3 DNA follows: TGTGCCAGCAGCTTCTCAGGGACACTAAACACCGGGGAGCTGTTTTTT. Translation gives CASSFSGTLNTGELFF.